Sequencing of this TCR beta chain was carried out in a study of blood T cell repertoires in COVID-19. The protocol was immunoSEQ multiplex PCR, while the TCRdb copy is restricted to in-frame clones and leaves out a portion. The sample comprises roughly 330,000 clones, 85% to 90% of which are singletons, and roughly 4% rests with the top ten. Germline CDR1 SGHDN, CDR2 FVKESK. The CDR3 sequence is 16 residues long. With V trimmed by 4 bases and J by 5 bases, 11 bases remained unmatched. This clonotype was obtained from a woman in her 50s with active or convalescent COVID-19. This chain connects TRBV14 to TRBJ2-5; 9 bases line up with TRBD2. Sequencing was performed on peripheral blood. Here the CDR3 reads CASSRKTSGVRETQYF. For the CDR3, the DNA is TGTGCCAGCAGCCGCAAGACTAGCGGAGTCAGGGAGACCCAGTACTTC.